A single sample is the source of the 20 T cell receptor beta chains below, sequenced in a study of T cells in Graves' hyperthyroidism and ophthalmopathy. From RNA transcripts, TCR beta CDR3 regions were amplified. TCR CDR3 underwent first-round RT-PCR with the HTBI primer set. Each CDR3 protein gets one entry after TCRdb re-called the multiplex PCR reads with MiXCR. The sample records hundreds of thousands of distinct CDR3 sequences, around 13% being singletons. The sequenced sample consisted of blood. These receptors came from a woman in her late teens or twenties with Graves' hyperthyroidism.

This clonotype was observed many times. This chain connects TRBV7-9 to TRBJ2-1; 10 nucleotides align to TRBD2. Trimming took 2 bases from V and 9 from J; bases not matched to a gene: 7. From germline, CDR1 is SEHNR and CDR2 FQNEAQ (reference sequence). This CDR3 is 15 amino acids long. Here the CDR3 DNA reads TGTGCCAGCAGCTTAATACTAGCGGGGAACAGTGAGCAGTTCTTC. Amino acids: CASSLILAGNSEQFF.

This clonotype was observed many times. This sequence joins TRBV5-4 and TRBJ1-1; D is unresolved. Germline CDR1 is SGHNT and CDR2 is YYREEE (reference sequence). CDR3 length equals 15 residues. V lost 0 bases and J 6 bases, leaving 15 bases between the germline ends. CDR3 sequence: CASSLGKGPQAEAFF. DNA for the CDR3: TGTGCCAGCAGCTTGGGTAAGGGCCCCCAAGCTGAAGCTTTCTTT.

Ten or more counts support this clonotype. Written as DNA, the CDR3 is TGTGCCACCAGCCCCCGGGACATCCGACTTAGCAATCAGCCCCAGCATTTT. Translated: CATSPRDIRLSNQPQHF. The J gene is TRBJ1-5, the V gene TRBV15, with TRBD1 as a possible D gene (6 bases). The germline V gene has CDR1 LNHNV and CDR2 YYDKDF (reference sequence). CDR3 size: 17 residues. Deletions cut 5 bases from V and 0 bases from J, with 17 bases between.

This clonotype came up many times. The chain uses TRBV2 and TRBJ2-2; D is tentatively TRBD1 or TRBD2 (5 bases each). Germline V gives CDR1 SNHLY, CDR2 FYNNEI. CDR3 length: 14 residues. Trimming took 10 bases from V and 4 from J, leaving 16 bases between them. CDR3 sequence reads: CAKRTGARTGELFF. CDR3 DNA sequence: TGTGCCAAAAGGACCGGGGCCCGCACCGGGGAGCTGTTTTTT.

This clonotype has a count of ten or more. J is TRBJ2-7 and V is TRBV28; 7 bases map to TRBD2. V lost 10 bases to trimming and J lost 2 bases; unmatched junction nucleotides: 8. CDR1 MDHEN and CDR2 SYDVKM come from the germline V gene. The CDR3 totals 13 residues. The CDR3: CATTGGPTYEQYF. Written as DNA, the CDR3 is TGTGCCACCACGGGGGGTCCTACCTACGAGCAGTACTTC.

This clonotype occurred many times. V gene TRBV4-3 combines with J gene TRBJ2-2, with 8 bases matching TRBD2. This CDR3 spans 17 amino acids. Germline CDR1 and CDR2: LGHNA and YSLEER. V trimming: 4 bases; J trimming: 7 bases; junction bases outside the gene matches: 14. The chain's CDR3 is CASSPSSRLAYIGELFF. CDR3 nucleotides: TGCGCCAGCAGCCCCTCCTCCCGACTAGCGTACATCGGGGAGCTGTTTTTT.

The chain employs TRBV2 and TRBJ2-2; D remains ambiguous. The V gene's germline CDR1 is SNHLY and CDR2 FYNNEI. The CDR3 is 14 residues long. Deletions cut 3 bases from V and 8 bases from J, with 13 bases between. This CDR3 is CASSEPEYNGELFF. The CDR3 DNA is TGTGCCAGCAGTGAGCCAGAGTATAATGGGGAGCTGTTTTTT.

There are a few counts of this clonotype. V and J are TRBV5-4 and TRBJ2-5, with 7 bases matching TRBD1. This CDR3 region has 14 residues. The germline V gene encodes CDR1 SGHNT and CDR2 YYREEE (reference sequence). V gave up 3 bases and J gave up 3 bases; unmatched junction bases: 5. In DNA form, the CDR3 reads TGTGCCAGCAGCTCCCCCGGGACAGAAGAGACCCAGTACTTC. Its protein is CASSSPGTEETQYF.

This clonotype was recorded many times. The chain links TRBV3-1 to TRBJ1-4; D is unresolved. Trimming took off 0 bases at V and 8 bases at J, with 13 bases between the two ends. Germline V gene lookup returns CDR1 LGHDT and CDR2 YNNKEL (reference sequence). The CDR3 has 15 residues. Here the CDR3 DNA reads TGTGCCAGCAGCCAAGAAGGCTGGGGAGTCGAAAAACTGTTTTTT. It specifies CASSQEGWGVEKLFF. Full variable domain (remainder filled in from reference TRBV3-1 and TRBJ1-4): DTAVSQTPKYLVTQMGNDKSIKCEQNLGHDTMYWYKQDSKKFLKIMFSYNNKELIINETVPNRFSPKSPDKAHLNLHINSLELGDSAVYFCASSQEGWGVEKLFFGSGTQLSVL.

This clonotype was counted ten times or more. The chain employs TRBV29-1 and TRBJ1-1; no definite D call. Germline V gene sequence: CDR1 SQVTM, CDR2 ANQGSEA. V shed 8 bases and J shed 0 bases, with 13 bases lying between them. CDR3 length: 13 residues. CDR3 protein: CSPEDGLNTEAFF. The CDR3 bases are TGCAGCCCAGAGGACGGACTGAACACTGAAGCTTTCTTT.

There are many counts of this clonotype. The chain carries TRBV28 and TRBJ2-7; 8 nucleotides agree with TRBD2. Germline-derived CDR1 and CDR2 are MDHEN and SYDVKM. V was clipped by 3 bases and J by 3 bases; unmatched bases: 7. The CDR3 spans 15 residues. The CDR3 DNA reads as TGTGCCAGCAGTTTTTTTACTAGCGGCCACTACGAGCAGTACTTC. Translated, it gives CASSFFTSGHYEQYF.

The sample holds a few counts of this clonotype. V usage is TRBV20-1 and J usage is TRBJ2-2; D unclear. Germline V CDR1 and CDR2: DFQATT, SNEGSKA (reference sequence). Between the trimmed V and J ends, which lost 5 bases and 5 bases, there was a span of 12 bases. There are 13 residues in the CDR3. CDR3: CSASRPETGELFF. For the CDR3, the DNA is TGCAGTGCTTCGAGGCCCGAGACCGGGGAGCTGTTTTTT.

In its sample, this clonotype was seen a few times. V and J are TRBV24-1 and TRBJ2-3; 12 bases match TRBD2. The germline gives CDR1 KGHDR, CDR2 SFDVKD. The CDR3 is 17 amino acids. Trimming removed 4 bases from V and 2 bases from J; junction bases left unmatched: 6. The CDR3 here is CATSDERLAGATDTQYF. CDR3 nucleotides: TGTGCCACCAGTGACGAAAGACTAGCGGGGGCCACAGATACGCAGTATTTT.

This clonotype was seen many times. The chain recombines TRBV12-3 or TRBV12-4 with TRBJ1-1, with TRBD1 as a possible D gene (5 bases). The CDR3 spans 15 residues. The germline V and J ends were trimmed by 3 bases and 1 base, with 12 bases remaining between them. CDR3 sequence: CASSLIGGGNTEAFF. CDR3 nucleotides: TGTGCCAGCAGTTTGATCGGGGGGGGGAACACTGAAGCTTTCTTT.

This clonotype was seen a handful of times. The gene calls are TRBV6-1 and TRBJ1-2; D unclear. Germline lookup yields CDR1 MNHNS and CDR2 SASEGT. The CDR3 is 13 amino acids. Deletions cut 1 base from V and 5 bases from J, with 8 bases between. The CDR3 here is CASSEGAVYGYTF. The CDR3 bases are TGTGCCAGCAGTGAAGGGGCAGTTTATGGCTACACCTTC.

This clonotype was recorded at least ten times. This rearrangement joins TRBV3-1 to TRBJ1-5; D uncertain. CDR3 length: 13 residues. The ends were cut back, 2 bases at V and 8 bases at J, with 10 bases in the middle. Germline CDR1 is LGHDT and CDR2 is YNNKEL (reference sequence). In DNA form, the CDR3 reads TGTGCCAGCAGCCAAAGCCCCTGGGAGCCCCAGCATTTT. As protein: CASSQSPWEPQHF.

This clonotype was seen many times. The rearrangement links TRBV3-2 to TRBJ2-1; TRBD2 is the table's D call, not checked against the DNA. TRBV3-2 is a known pseudogene. The CDR3 loop spans 12 amino acids. The CDR3: CASSLGTHEQFF. Here the CDR3 DNA reads TGTGCCAGCAGCCTTGGGACTCATGAGCAGTTCTTC.

This clonotype was detected ten times or more. The chain joins TRBV11-3 to TRBJ2-7; 12 bases are a match to TRBD2. Unmatched junction bases numbered 1, after V lost 5 bases and J lost 2 bases. The germline CDR1 and CDR2 sequences are SGHNT and YENEEA. CDR3 size: 14 residues. The CDR3, as DNA: TGTGCCAGCAGCCCTAGCGGGAGGGCCTACGAGCAGTACTTC. It translates to CASSPSGRAYEQYF.

About this clonotype itself: The junction does not match germline at one end; this may be a read error. This sequence joins TRBV7-8 and TRBJ1-1; D unclear. Germline assignment: CDR1 SGHVS and CDR2 FQNEAQ. CDR3 length equals 16 residues. The CDR3 spells CASSLVRGRRNTEAFF. The CDR3 DNA reads as TGCGCCAGCAGCTTGGTTCGCGGTCGACGCAACACTGAAGCTTTCTTT.

This sequence joins TRBV6-2 or TRBV6-3 and TRBJ2-2, with 10 bases fitting TRBD2. CDR1 is MNHEY and CDR2 is SVGEGT in the germline V gene. The CDR3 is 18 residues long. Germline trimming cut 3 bases from V and 5 bases from J; bases unmatched to any gene: 12. The CDR3 sequence is CASSYIAGGPRATGELFF. The CDR3 DNA follows: TGTGCCAGCAGTTATATAGCGGGGGGCCCGCGGGCGACCGGGGAGCTGTTTTTT.